Shown below are 5 T cell receptor beta chains from a single sample sequenced in a study of blood T cell repertoires in COVID-19. Assay used: immunoSEQ multiplex PCR; TCRdb lists only in-frame clones, some missing. The data contain tens of thousands of clones, approximately 89% of them singletons. The sample taken for sequencing was peripheral blood. These receptor sequences come from a man aged 55 to 70 with active or convalescent COVID-19.

The genes are TRBV18 and TRBJ2-7; TRBD1 aligns across 9 bases. Losses at the gene ends were 3 bases for V and 1 base for J; bases not matched to a gene: 10. This CDR3 is 17 amino acids long. Germline V CDR1 and CDR2: KGHSH, LQKENI. CDR3 coding DNA: TGTGCCAGCTCACCTAAACAGGGACAGGGTGGGTCCTACGAGCAGTACTTC. It specifies CASSPKQGQGGSYEQYF. Full variable domain (remainder filled in from reference TRBV18 and TRBJ2-7): NAGVMQNPRHLVRRRGQEARLRCSPMKGHSHVYWYRQLPEEGLKFMVYLQKENIIDESGMPKERFSAEFPKEGPSILRIQQVVRGDSAAYFCASSPKQGQGGSYEQYFGPGTRLTVT.

The gene calls are TRBV7-2 and TRBJ2-7; the D gene is possibly TRBD2 (6 bases). The CDR3 contains 16 residues. CDR1 and CDR2 from the germline V gene are SGHTA and FQGNSA. Trimming removed 2 bases from V and 1 base from J, with 15 bases in between. The CDR3 DNA reads as TGTGCCAGCAGCTTAAATAAGGGACTTAGATCCTACGAGCAGTACTTC. Protein: CASSLNKGLRSYEQYF.

J is TRBJ2-7 and V is TRBV28; 8 bases line up with TRBD1. The trim removed 5 bases at V and 2 bases at J, leaving 5 bases unmatched. The germline CDR1 and CDR2 sequences are MDHEN and SYDVKM. The CDR3 length is 14 residues. The CDR3 sequence: CASSPDRVTYEQYF. As DNA, the CDR3 is TGTGCCAGCAGTCCGGACAGGGTAACCTACGAGCAGTACTTC.

CDR3 region: CASSLLRLAGEVEQYF. As DNA, the CDR3 is TGTGCCAGCAGCTTACTACGACTAGCGGGAGAGGTCGAGCAGTACTTC. The V call is TRBV11-2, the J call TRBJ2-7; TRBD2 matches at 12 bases. V was clipped by 2 bases and J by 6 bases; unmatched bases: 8. Per the germline V gene, CDR1 is SGHAT and CDR2 is FQNNGV. The CDR3 runs 16 residues. Full variable domain (missing parts from reference TRBV11-2 and TRBJ2-7): EAGVAQSPRYKIIEKRQSVAFWCNPISGHATLYWYQQILGQGPKLLIQFQNNGVVDDSQLPKDRFSAERLKGVDSTLKIQPAKLEDSAVYLCASSLLRLAGEVEQYFGPGTRLTVT.

The CDR3 DNA reads as TGTGCCAGCAGCTCGGACCCCGGGACAGGGGCTGGGGCCAACGTCCTGACTTTC. This codes for CASSSDPGTGAGANVLTF. The rearrangement joins TRBV5-8 to TRBJ2-6; TRBD1 matches 10 bases. V dropped 3 bases and J dropped 2; count of bases not matched to a gene: 8. This CDR3 spans 18 amino acids. Germline CDR1 is SGHTS and CDR2 is YDEGEE.